This is a list of T cell receptor beta chains from one sample in a study of blood T cell repertoires in COVID-19. Profiled with immunoSEQ multiplex PCR; TCRdb holds only in-frame clones, not every one. This sample has about 240,000 clones; about four fifths occur once, and the top ten carry around 9.6%. Sequencing was carried out using peripheral blood. Source of these receptors: a woman older than 75 with acute or convalescent COVID-19. Each CDR3 is given with its conserved first and last residue. The D gene is left open where the match is weak. Clone size is stated in some rows and not others, as once, few, many or a class when expanded.

J | D | size | V | CDR3 | DNA
TRBJ2-7 | NA | NA | TRBV7-8 | CASSFEYRASYEQYF | TGTGCCAGCAGCTTTGAGTACAGGGCATCCTACGAGCAGTACTTC
TRBJ2-5 | NA | NA | TRBV5-1 | CASSPREKGWETQYF | TGCGCCAGCAGCCCCCGGGAAAAGGGCTGGGAGACCCAGTACTTC
TRBJ2-1 | NA | NA | TRBV27 | CASSLTGQGIFYEQFF | TGTGCCAGCAGTTTAACAGGGCAGGGAATCTTCTATGAGCAGTTCTTC
TRBJ1-2 | NA | few | TRBV3-1/TRBV3-2 | CASSQGSRSYGYTF | TGTGCCAGCAGCCAAGGTTCCAGGTCCTATGGCTACACCTTC
TRBJ1-2 | NA | NA | TRBV2 | CASSVEANYGYTF | TGTGCCAGCAGTGTTGAGGCTAACTATGGCTACACCTTC
TRBJ2-5 | TRBD2 | NA | TRBV25-1 | CASRGGEETQYF | TGTGCCAGCAGGGGGGGGGAAGAGACCCAGTACTTC
TRBJ1-2 | NA | NA | TRBV11-2 | CASSSRELGSGYTF | TGTGCCAGCAGCTCCCGGGAGTTGGGGAGTGGCTACACCTTC
TRBJ1-1 | NA | NA | TRBV28 | CASSPQGSLNTEAFF | TGTGCCAGCAGTCCCCAGGGCAGCCTTAACACTGAAGCTTTCTTT
TRBJ2-5 | TRBD2 | NA | TRBV27 | CASRPLTSGDKTQYF | TGTGCCAGCAGACCCTTGACTAGCGGGGATAAGACCCAGTACTTC
TRBJ1-5 | TRBD1 | few | TRBV4-2 | CASSLDRRNQPQHF | TGTGCCAGCAGCCTGGACAGGCGGAATCAGCCCCAGCATTTT
TRBJ2-1 | TRBD2 | NA | TRBV6-5 | CASTEWGRGSEQFF | TGTGCCAGCACCGAATGGGGGAGGGGATCTGAGCAGTTCTTC
TRBJ1-1 | TRBD1 | once | TRBV11-3 | CASSPRTGDTTEAFF | TGTGCCAGCAGCCCCCGGACAGGGGATACCACTGAAGCTTTCTTT